Below are 13 T cell receptor beta chains sequenced from a single sample in a study of cytomegalovirus exposure and HLA in healthy donors. The PCR contained 60 Vbeta and 13 Jbeta primers. Sequenced by immunoSEQ multiplex PCR; TCRdb stores in-frame clones only, minus some. Here the sample spans some 250,000 clones, roughly 80% being singletons. The material sequenced was PBMCs. These receptors came from a woman between 40 and 55 years old in good health and CMV-seropositive.

The rearrangement links TRBV19 to TRBJ1-6; the D is unclear. This CDR3 region has 14 residues. Per germline, CDR1 LNHDA and CDR2 SQIVND (reference sequence). Trimming took off 9 bases at V and 8 bases at J, with 17 bases between the two ends. The CDR3 coding sequence is TGTGCCAGCCAGCGACACCGGGAGGATTCACCCCTCCACTTT. This sequence encodes CASQRHREDSPLHF.

This clone was counted once. This chain's CDR3 is CALGGGADTQYF. CDR3 bases: TGTGCCTTAGGGGGGGGCGCAGATACGCAGTATTTT. The V and J genes are TRBV30 and TRBJ2-3; tentatively, D is TRBD2 (7 bases). CDR3 length equals 12 residues. The V and J ends lost 7 bases and 4 bases respectively, with 12 bases between them. Germline CDR1 is GTSNPN and CDR2 is SVGIG (reference sequence).

The chain joins TRBV6-5 to TRBJ1-1; D gene unclear. Trimming removed 4 bases at V and 1 base at J, with 10 bases between. Germline CDR1 is MNHEY and CDR2 is SVGAGI. This CDR3 has 14 residues. CDR3 in amino acids: CASSSPGRNTEAFF. The DNA for the CDR3 is TGTGCCAGCAGTTCCCCAGGTAGGAACACTGAAGCTTTCTTT.

The J gene is TRBJ2-7, the V gene TRBV7-6; D may be TRBD2 (5 bases). V shed 3 bases and J shed 3 bases, with 15 bases lying between them. The CDR3 runs to 15 residues. CDR1 SGHVS and CDR2 FNYEAQ come from the germline V gene. CDR3 region: CASSFLIGNLYEQYF. The CDR3, as DNA: TGTGCCAGCAGCTTTCTAATCGGGAACCTCTACGAGCAGTACTTC.

The rearrangement links TRBV7-3 to TRBJ2-5; 7 positions agree with TRBD2. V shed 6 bases, J shed 5 bases, and the junction held 15 bases outside the gene matches. CDR3 length: 16 amino acids. Germline loops: CDR1 SGHTA, CDR2 FQGTGA. The CDR3 sequence is CASRSSGTSFGETQYF. The CDR3 nucleotides read TGTGCCAGCAGATCTAGCGGAACCTCATTCGGGGAGACCCAGTACTTC. The variable domain in full, with the rest retrieved from reference TRBV7-3 and TRBJ2-5, is GAGVSQTPSNKVTEKGKYVELRCDPISGHTALYWYRQSLGQGPEFLIYFQGTGAADDSGLPNDRFFAVRPEGSVSTLKIQRTERGDSAVYLCASRSSGTSFGETQYFGPGTRLLVL.

This chain joins TRBV9 and TRBJ2-5; 8 nucleotides line up with TRBD1. Unmatched junction bases numbered 5, after V lost 3 bases and J lost 4 bases. Germline V gene lookup returns CDR1 SGDLS and CDR2 YYNGEE. The CDR3 consists of 14 residues. The CDR3 sequence: CASSASTGAETQYF. The DNA of the CDR3 is TGTGCCAGCAGCGCCTCGACAGGGGCAGAGACCCAGTACTTC.

The chain recombines TRBV6-5 with TRBJ1-2; D is undetermined. The CDR3 is made up of 15 amino acids. Looked up from germline, CDR1 is MNHEY and CDR2 is SVGAGI. V was cut by 8 bases and J by 4 bases, with 20 bases left in between. Here the CDR3 reads CASQPGRRSVYGYTF. For the CDR3, the DNA is TGTGCCAGCCAGCCGGGGAGAAGATCCGTCTATGGCTACACCTTC.

The chain employs TRBV5-1 and TRBJ2-7, with 11 bases fitting TRBD2. Germline values: CDR1 SGHRS, CDR2 YFSETQ. The CDR3 spans 15 residues. The J segment lost 3 bases and the V segment lost 1 base, leaving 3 bases of the junction unmatched. CDR3 nucleotides: TGCGCCAGCAGCTTGTCGACTAGCGGGGTCTACGAGCAGTACTTC. Its translation: CASSLSTSGVYEQYF.

The rearrangement uses TRBV6-1 and TRBJ2-2; the D is unclear. Trimming took 4 bases from V and 4 from J, leaving 7 bases between them. The CDR3 is 13 residues long. The germline gives CDR1 MNHNS, CDR2 SASEGT. This CDR3 is CASSVHLTGELFF. CDR3 bases: TGTGCCAGCAGTGTACACCTCACCGGGGAGCTGTTTTTT.

This chain links TRBV5-1 with TRBJ2-3; 11 positions match TRBD2. CDR1 and CDR2 from the germline V gene are SGHRS and YFSETQ. V trimming: 2 bases; J trimming: 4 bases; junction bases outside the gene matches: 3. This CDR3 has 15 amino acids. The CDR3 DNA is TGCGCCAGCAGCTTTAGCGGGGGGGCCCCAGATACGCAGTATTTT. Protein sequence: CASSFSGGAPDTQYF.

The chain has TRBV5-6 and TRBJ1-1; 10 nucleotides match TRBD1. Germline-derived CDR1 and CDR2 are SGHDT and YYEEEE. This CDR3 is 15 amino acids long. The J segment lost 4 bases and the V segment lost 5 bases, leaving 8 bases of the junction unmatched. CDR3 sequence reads: CASSDLRTGGTEAFF. The CDR3 bases are TGTGCCAGCAGTGACCTCAGGACAGGGGGCACTGAAGCTTTCTTT. The full variable domain, its missing parts supplied by reference TRBV5-6 and TRBJ1-1, is DAGVTQSPTHLIKTRGQQVTLRCSPKSGHDTVSWYQQALGQGPQFIFQYYEEEERQRGNFPDRFSGHQFPNYSSELNVNALLLGDSALYLCASSDLRTGGTEAFFGQGTRLTVV.

As to this clone: At one boundary the junction diverges from the germline segment, which might be a read error. The chain uses TRBV27 and TRBJ1-4, with D unresolved. Germline V gene lookup returns CDR1 MNHEY and CDR2 SMNVEV (reference sequence). The CDR3 covers 14 residues. The CDR3 region has the DNA TGTGCCAGCAGCTTATTATCAACTAATGAAAAACTGTTTTTT. Translated, it gives CASSLLSTNEKLFF.

The genes are TRBV6-1 and TRBJ2-1; maybe TRBD1 (6 bases). V lost 6 bases, J lost 3 bases, and 9 bases lay in between. Germline CDR1 is MNHNS and CDR2 is SASEGT. This CDR3 contains 13 residues. The CDR3 sequence: CASRGGVYNEQFF. In DNA form, the CDR3 reads TGTGCCAGCAGAGGGGGTGTCTACAATGAGCAGTTCTTC.